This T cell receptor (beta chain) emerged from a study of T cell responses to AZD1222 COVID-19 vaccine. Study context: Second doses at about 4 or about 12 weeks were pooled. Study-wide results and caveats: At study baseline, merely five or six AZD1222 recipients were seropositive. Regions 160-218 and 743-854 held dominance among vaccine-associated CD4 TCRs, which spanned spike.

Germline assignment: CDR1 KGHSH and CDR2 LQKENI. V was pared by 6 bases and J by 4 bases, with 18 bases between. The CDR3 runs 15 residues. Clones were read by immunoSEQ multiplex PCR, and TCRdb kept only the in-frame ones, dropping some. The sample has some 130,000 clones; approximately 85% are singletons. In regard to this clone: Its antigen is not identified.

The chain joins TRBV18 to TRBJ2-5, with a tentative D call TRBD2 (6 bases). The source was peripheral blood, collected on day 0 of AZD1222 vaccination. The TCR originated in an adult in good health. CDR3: CASSSNQGGGETQYF. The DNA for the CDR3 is TGTGCCAGCTCGTCAAACCAGGGAGGAGGAGAGACCCAGTACTTC.